Described below is a single T cell receptor beta chain sequence and its context. This specimen belongs to a study of T cell changes during pregnancy in multiple sclerosis. TCRdb keeps only in-frame clones here, not all; method: immunoSEQ multiplex PCR. Of 40,000 or so clones in the sample, roughly nine tenths were seen once. The specimen comprised CD8+ T cells from peripheral blood mononuclear cells, sampled in the second trimester of pregnancy. This receptor was identified in a female donor with multiple sclerosis, enrolled in a pregnancy study.

The CDR3 loop reads CASSSGGGSADTQYF. In DNA, the CDR3 is TGTGCCAGCAGTTCAGGGGGCGGGAGCGCAGATACGCAGTATTTT. The V call is TRBV6-4, the J call TRBJ2-3, with D tentatively TRBD1 (8 bases). The CDR3 is 15 amino acids. CDR1 and CDR2 from the germline V gene are MRHNA and SNTAGT. V dropped 5 bases and J dropped 4 bases, with 16 bases sitting between them.